The 23 T cell receptor beta chains below all came from one sample that was sequenced in a study of human T cells and chemical hapten exposure. Stated time point: healthy volunteer bleed at 6 weeks. Someone pulled total RNA out of unfractionated whole blood. TCRdb passed the RACE reads through MiXCR, listing each CDR3 protein once. The data show around 80,000 distinct CDR3 sequences, roughly 8.6% seen once. The specimen sequenced was whole blood. These receptors came from a male donor in good health. Some clones in this sample may be carry-over from other donors' samples.

This chain joins TRBV7-9 and TRBJ1-2; D call uncertain. Germline V lookup: CDR1 SEHNR, CDR2 FQNEAQ (reference sequence). Deletions cut 5 bases from V and 5 bases from J, with 6 bases between. The CDR3 covers 11 residues. CDR3 amino acids: CASSRVYGYTF. DNA of the CDR3: TGTGCCAGCAGCCGCGTATATGGCTACACCTTC.

Here the CDR3 DNA reads TGCGCCAGCAGTAGAGAGGCAGGGGTAGGAAACTCACCCCTCCACTTT. It yields the protein CASSREAGVGNSPLHF. This sequence joins TRBV5-1 and TRBJ1-6; D is possibly TRBD1 (6 bases). The CDR3 has 16 amino acids. Looked up from germline, CDR1 is SGHRS and CDR2 is YFSETQ. With 5 bases removed from V and 10 bases from J, the gap between germline ends came to 22 bases.

In this sample, this clonotype turned up a few times. The chain employs TRBV25-1 and TRBJ2-1; 9 nucleotides line up with TRBD2. CDR1 MGHDK and CDR2 SYGVNS come from the germline V gene. This CDR3 is built from 20 residues. The J segment lost 0 bases and the V segment lost 0 bases, leaving 12 bases of the junction unmatched. The CDR3 sequence is CASSEYVRGTSPSSYNEQFF. CDR3 coding DNA: TGTGCCAGCAGTGAATATGTCAGGGGGACTAGCCCGAGCTCCTACAATGAGCAGTTCTTC.

The CDR3 DNA is TGCGCCAGCAGGCCCGACAGGATCACTGGAAACACCATATATTTT. Amino acid sequence: CASRPDRITGNTIYF. This chain links TRBV4-3 with TRBJ1-3, with TRBD1 as a possible D gene (6 bases). Germline-derived CDR1 and CDR2 are LGHNA and YSLEER. V gave up 6 bases and J gave up 2 bases, with 14 bases separating them. CDR3 length: 15 residues.

In the case of this clonotype: The missing conserved phenylalanine or tryptophan at the end of this CDR3 makes a read error likely. The CDR3 here is CASSDPAISSYEQYS. In nucleotides, the CDR3 is TGTGCCAGCAGCGATCCGGCCATTAGCTCCTACGAGCAGTACTCC. This rearrangement joins TRBV7-9 to TRBJ2-7, with D unclear. The germline CDR1 and CDR2 sequences are SEHNR and FQNEAQ (reference sequence). Trimming cost V 5 bases and J 0 bases, with 14 bases left between them. The CDR3 extends over 15 amino acids.

The sample holds a few counts of this clonotype. The rearrangement links TRBV2 to TRBJ2-2, with 10 positions matching TRBD2. Germline V gene data show CDR1 as SNHLY and CDR2 as FYNNEI. The CDR3 sequence is 14 residues long. V shed 7 bases and J 5 bases; nucleotides not matched to a gene: 4. CDR3 in amino acids: CASIGLAETGELFF. DNA for the CDR3: TGTGCCAGCATCGGACTAGCGGAAACCGGGGAGCTGTTTTTT.

The chain employs TRBV6-5 and TRBJ2-7; 7 bases line up with TRBD1. CDR3 length equals 15 residues. With V trimmed by 2 bases and J by 0 bases, 4 bases remained unmatched. CDR1 is MNHEY, CDR2 SVGAGI, per germline. This CDR3 reads CASSYRDRYSYEQYF. In DNA, the CDR3 is TGTGCCAGCAGTTACCGGGACAGATACTCCTACGAGCAGTACTTC.

The gene calls are TRBV20-1 and TRBJ2-1, with D possibly matching TRBD1 (5 bases). The CDR3 is 14 residues long. Trimming shortened V by 3 bases and J by 8 bases, and 17 bases separated the two germline ends. Germline CDR1 DFQATT, CDR2 SNEGSKA (reference sequence). For the CDR3, the DNA is TGCAGTGCTAGCCCGACAGTTGGTTTGGATGAGCAGTTCTTC. Its protein product is CSASPTVGLDEQFF.

There are a few counts of this clonotype. The rearrangement links TRBV12-3 or TRBV12-4 to TRBJ2-5, with a tentative D call TRBD2 (6 bases). The CDR3 sequence is 14 residues long. Trimming took 6 bases from V and 2 from J, leaving 13 bases between them. Here the CDR3 reads CASRGEADQETQYF. Written as DNA, the CDR3 is TGTGCCAGCAGAGGGGAGGCAGATCAAGAGACCCAGTACTTC.

This clonotype was seen at least ten times. The chain is built from TRBV12-3 or TRBV12-4 and TRBJ2-7; 12 nucleotides align to TRBD2. The CDR3 has 14 amino acids. V dropped 6 bases and J dropped 3; count of bases not matched to a gene: 3. The CDR3 DNA reads TGTGCCAGCAGCCCGACTAGCGGGAGCTACGAGCAGTACTTC. Its translation: CASSPTSGSYEQYF.

This clonotype was seen a few times. V is TRBV11-2 and J is TRBJ2-1; TRBD2 matches 13 bases. V dropped 4 bases and J dropped 6; count of bases not matched to a gene: 9. CDR3 length equals 17 residues. Germline V gene lookup returns CDR1 SGHAT and CDR2 FQNNGV. For the CDR3, the DNA is TGTGCCAGCAGCTCCCGGGGACTAGCGGGAAATCGCAATGAGCAGTTCTTC. Its translation: CASSSRGLAGNRNEQFF. The full variable domain, completed using reference TRBV11-2 and TRBJ2-1, is EAGVAQSPRYKIIEKRQSVAFWCNPISGHATLYWYQQILGQGPKLLIQFQNNGVVDDSQLPKDRFSAERLKGVDSTLKIQPAKLEDSAVYLCASSSRGLAGNRNEQFFGPGTRLTVL.

V is TRBV6-4 and J is TRBJ1-1; D is uncertain. Trimming took off 1 base at V and 8 bases at J, with 11 bases between the two ends. CDR1 MRHNA and CDR2 SNTAGT come from the germline V gene. The CDR3 is 13 amino acids. The CDR3 spells CASSDLRRSEAFF. The CDR3 region has the DNA TGTGCCAGCAGTGACTTGAGACGGTCAGAAGCTTTCTTT.

This clonotype was counted between two and nine times. This rearrangement joins TRBV20-1 to TRBJ2-7; 8 nucleotides line up with TRBD2. Germline V gives CDR1 DFQATT, CDR2 SNEGSKA (reference sequence). The CDR3 runs to 15 residues. After removal of 3 bases from V and 1 base from J, the junction contained 8 bases not matched to a gene. This CDR3 is CSASAGLDPSYEQYF. The CDR3, as DNA: TGCAGTGCTAGTGCGGGACTAGATCCTTCCTACGAGCAGTACTTC.

This clonotype was counted ten times or more. The V gene is TRBV7-9, the J gene TRBJ2-3; 9 nucleotides match TRBD1. Germline V lookup: CDR1 SEHNR, CDR2 FQNEAQ (reference sequence). V shed 5 bases and J 1 base; nucleotides not matched to a gene: 4. The CDR3 length is 15 residues. CDR3 in DNA: TGTGCCAGCAGCCCCTGGACAGGGGGCACAGATACGCAGTATTTT. Protein: CASSPWTGGTDTQYF.

This clonotype turned up a few times. The rearrangement links TRBV7-9 to TRBJ1-5; 11 nucleotides align to TRBD1. Unmatched junction bases numbered 15, after V lost 5 bases and J lost 0 bases. The length of the CDR3 is 20 residues. Germline values: CDR1 SEHNR, CDR2 FQNEAQ (reference sequence). CDR3 in amino acids: CASSTSLPGQGVYSNQPQHF. CDR3 in DNA: TGTGCCAGCAGCACATCACTCCCGGGACAGGGGGTTTATAGCAATCAGCCCCAGCATTTT.

This clonotype was seen more than once but under ten times. The V call is TRBV19, the J call TRBJ1-6; TRBD1 might be the D (5 bases). Germline loops: CDR1 LNHDA, CDR2 SQIVND (reference sequence). The V end was cut by 3 bases, the J end by 7 bases, with 7 bases between. The CDR3 consists of 13 residues. DNA of the CDR3: TGTGCCAGTAGTATGGAGGGGAATTCACCCCTCCACTTT. Its protein product is CASSMEGNSPLHF.

This rearrangement joins TRBV7-3 to TRBJ2-1, with 8 positions matching TRBD2. The CDR3 extends over 15 amino acids. The germline V gene has CDR1 SGHTA and CDR2 FQGTGA. V dropped 2 bases and J dropped 8; count of bases not matched to a gene: 8. The CDR3 reads CASSLRGSGGDEQFF. Written as DNA, the CDR3 is TGTGCCAGCAGCTTACGGGGTTCGGGGGGGGATGAGCAGTTCTTC.

There are many counts of this clonotype. This chain links TRBV19 with TRBJ1-5; weak D call: TRBD1 (5 bases). The germline gives CDR1 LNHDA, CDR2 SQIVND (reference sequence). The CDR3 has 15 residues. V dropped 4 bases and J dropped 6 bases, with 16 bases sitting between them. CDR3 amino acids: CASSTSTGITQPQHF. The DNA of the CDR3 is TGTGCCAGTAGTACTTCCACAGGTATAACTCAGCCCCAGCATTTT. The whole variable domain, filled in from reference TRBV19 and TRBJ1-5, reads DGGITQSPKYLFRKEGQNVTLSCEQNLNHDAMYWYRQDPGQGLRLIYYSQIVNDFQKGDIAEGYSVSREKKESFPLTVTSAQKNPTAFYLCASSTSTGITQPQHFGDGTRLSIL.

There are a few counts of this clonotype. The V call is TRBV7-8, the J call TRBJ2-3, with D possibly being TRBD2 (5 bases). Germline loops: CDR1 SGHVS, CDR2 FQNEAQ. This CDR3 comprises 14 residues. Trimming removed 1 base from V and 4 bases from J, with 9 bases in between. The CDR3, as DNA: TGTGCCAGCAGCTTAGACGGGAACGCAGATACGCAGTATTTT. This sequence encodes CASSLDGNADTQYF. Supplemented by reference TRBV7-8 and TRBJ2-3, the full variable domain reads GAGVSQSPRYKVAKRGQDVALRCDPISGHVSLFWYQQALGQGPEFLTYFQNEAQLDKSGLPSDRFFAERPEGSVSTLKIQRTQQEDSAVYLCASSLDGNADTQYFGPGTRLTVL.

This clonotype was detected only a few times. The CDR3 sequence is CASGLTDSNTGELFF. The CDR3 bases are TGTGCCAGCGGACTAACCGACAGTAACACCGGGGAGCTGTTTTTT. This chain uses TRBV7-8 with TRBJ2-2; tentative D call: TRBD2 (6 bases). CDR1 is SGHVS, CDR2 FQNEAQ, per germline. V lost 8 bases and J lost 2, with 15 bases in between. The CDR3 is made up of 15 amino acids.

J is TRBJ2-3 and V is TRBV5-6; TRBD1 might be the D (6 bases). This CDR3 contains 15 residues. Germline CDR1 is SGHDT and CDR2 is YYEEEE. V was pared by 4 bases and J by 0 bases, with 12 bases between. CDR3 sequence (DNA): TGTGCCAGCAGCCCCGGGACAATGAGCACAGATACGCAGTATTTT. Protein product: CASSPGTMSTDTQYF.

This clonotype has a count of ten or more. This rearrangement joins TRBV7-9 to TRBJ1-5, with TRBD1 matching over 7 bases. CDR3 length: 13 residues. Germline trimming cut 4 bases from V and 5 bases from J; bases unmatched to any gene: 2. Germline lookup yields CDR1 SEHNR and CDR2 FQNEAQ (reference sequence). The CDR3 spells CASSSGTDQPQHF. In DNA form, the CDR3 reads TGTGCCAGCAGCTCTGGGACAGATCAGCCCCAGCATTTT.

This chain uses TRBV7-6 with TRBJ2-3; TRBD1 matches at 8 bases. Germline V gene lookup returns CDR1 SGHVS and CDR2 FNYEAQ. CDR3 size: 15 residues. V was pared by 1 base and J by 3 bases, with 3 bases of the junction left unmatched. CDR3 DNA sequence: TGTGCCAGCAGCTTAGGGGACAGGCTAACAGATACGCAGTATTTT. It translates to CASSLGDRLTDTQYF.